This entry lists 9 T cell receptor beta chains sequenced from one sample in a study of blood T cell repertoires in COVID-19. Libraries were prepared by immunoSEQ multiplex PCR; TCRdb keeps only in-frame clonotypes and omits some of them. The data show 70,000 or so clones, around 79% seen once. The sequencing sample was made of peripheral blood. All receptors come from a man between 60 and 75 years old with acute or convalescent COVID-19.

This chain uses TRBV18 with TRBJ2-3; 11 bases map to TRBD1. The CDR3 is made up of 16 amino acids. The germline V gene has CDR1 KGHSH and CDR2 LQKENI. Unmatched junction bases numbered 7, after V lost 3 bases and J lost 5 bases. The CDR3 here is CASSPLGTGGQDTQYF. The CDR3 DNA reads TGTGCCAGCTCACCGCTTGGGACAGGGGGACAAGATACGCAGTATTTT.

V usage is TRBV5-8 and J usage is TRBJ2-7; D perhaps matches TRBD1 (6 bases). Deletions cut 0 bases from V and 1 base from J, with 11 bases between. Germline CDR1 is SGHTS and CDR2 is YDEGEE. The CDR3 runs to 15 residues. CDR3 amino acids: CASSLVQGRSYEQYF. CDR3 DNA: TGTGCCAGCAGCTTGGTACAGGGACGTTCCTACGAGCAGTACTTC. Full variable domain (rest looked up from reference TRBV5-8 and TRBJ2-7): EAGVTQSPTHLIKTRGQQATLRCSPISGHTSVYWYQQALGLGLQFLLWYDEGEERNRGNFPPRFSGRQFPNYSSELNVNALELEDSALYLCASSLVQGRSYEQYFGPGTRLTVT.

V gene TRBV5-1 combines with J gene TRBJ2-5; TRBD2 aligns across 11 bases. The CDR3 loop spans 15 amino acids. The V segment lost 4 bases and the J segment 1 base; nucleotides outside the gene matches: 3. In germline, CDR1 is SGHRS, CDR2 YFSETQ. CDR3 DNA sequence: TGCGCCAGCAGCCGCGGGACTAGCGGCCAAGAGACCCAGTACTTC. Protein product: CASSRGTSGQETQYF.

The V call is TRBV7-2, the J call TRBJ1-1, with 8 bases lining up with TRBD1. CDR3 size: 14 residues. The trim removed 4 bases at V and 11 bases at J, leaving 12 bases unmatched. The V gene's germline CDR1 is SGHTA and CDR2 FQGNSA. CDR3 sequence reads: CASSSRDRRFFAFF. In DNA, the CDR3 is TGTGCCAGCAGCTCCCGGGACAGGAGATTTTTCGCTTTCTTT.

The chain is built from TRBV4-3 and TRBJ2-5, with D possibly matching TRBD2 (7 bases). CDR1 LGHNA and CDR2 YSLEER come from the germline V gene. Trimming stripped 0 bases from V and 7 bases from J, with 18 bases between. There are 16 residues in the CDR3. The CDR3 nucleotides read TGCGCCAGCAGCCAAGAACTAGGGAGGGGGGTGGTGACCCAGTACTTC. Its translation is CASSQELGRGVVTQYF.

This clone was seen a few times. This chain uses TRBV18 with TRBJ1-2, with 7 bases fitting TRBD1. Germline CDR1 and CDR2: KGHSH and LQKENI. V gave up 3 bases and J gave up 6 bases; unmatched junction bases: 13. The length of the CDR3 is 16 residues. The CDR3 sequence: CASSPTGTHSMNGYTF. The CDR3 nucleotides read TGTGCCAGCTCACCGACAGGGACCCACAGTATGAATGGCTACACCTTC.

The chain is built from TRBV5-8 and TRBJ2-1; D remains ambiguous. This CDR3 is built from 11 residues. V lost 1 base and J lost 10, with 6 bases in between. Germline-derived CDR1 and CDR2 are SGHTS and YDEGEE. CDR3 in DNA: TGTGCCAGCAGCTTGTTCAGGGAGCAGTTCTTC. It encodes CASSLFREQFF.

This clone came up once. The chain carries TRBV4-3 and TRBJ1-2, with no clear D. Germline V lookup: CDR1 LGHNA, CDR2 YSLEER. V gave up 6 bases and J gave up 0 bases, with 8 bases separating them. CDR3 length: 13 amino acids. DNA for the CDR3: TGCGCCAGCAGTGACACCCCTAACTATGGCTACACCTTC. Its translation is CASSDTPNYGYTF.

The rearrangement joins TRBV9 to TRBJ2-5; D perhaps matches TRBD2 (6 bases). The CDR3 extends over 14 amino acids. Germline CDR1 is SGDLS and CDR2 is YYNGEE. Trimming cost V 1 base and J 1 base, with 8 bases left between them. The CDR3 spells CASSVWGVQETQYF. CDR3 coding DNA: TGTGCCAGCAGCGTATGGGGGGTCCAAGAGACCCAGTACTTC.